Listed here are 22 T cell receptor beta chains from one sample, sequenced in a study of B cell selection in AIRE deficiency. Assay: immunoSEQ multiplex PCR; the TCRdb copy retains only in-frame clones and omits some. Here the sample spans tens of thousands of clones, around 93% being singletons. Sorted regulatory T cells were CD4-positive, CD25-high and CD127-low or negative. What was sequenced was Tregs sorted from PBMCs. These receptors all come from a human donor with AIRE deficiency.

The J gene is TRBJ1-1, the V gene TRBV18, with D perhaps TRBD1 (5 bases). The V end lost 2 bases, the J end lost 1 base, and 11 bases lay between the germline ends. The germline CDR1 and CDR2 sequences are KGHSH and LQKENI. The CDR3 length is 15 residues. CDR3 DNA: TGTGCCAGCTCACCAAATACTGGGACGAACACTGAAGCTTTCTTT. Translating it yields CASSPNTGTNTEAFF.

V usage is TRBV18 and J usage is TRBJ2-1; 7 bases are a match to TRBD2. The CDR3 runs 13 residues. The germline V gene encodes CDR1 KGHSH and CDR2 LQKENI. Trimming cost V 3 bases and J 6 bases; bases outside gene matches: 2. The CDR3 protein is CASSPGGGNEQFF. The CDR3 coding sequence is TGTGCCAGCTCACCCGGCGGGGGCAATGAGCAGTTCTTC.

This chain links TRBV5-1 with TRBJ2-7, with 10 bases identical to TRBD1. V shed 4 bases and J 6 bases; nucleotides not matched to a gene: 4. This CDR3 is 13 amino acids long. Germline loops: CDR1 SGHRS, CDR2 YFSETQ. In DNA form, the CDR3 reads TGCGCCAGCAGCCAGGGACAGGGGCGCGAGCAGTACTTC. It codes for CASSQGQGREQYF.

The chain carries TRBV28 and TRBJ2-2, with D unresolved. CDR3 length: 15 amino acids. V lost 3 bases and J lost 8, with 16 bases in between. Germline CDR1 and CDR2: MDHEN and SYDVKM. CDR3 nucleotides: TGTGCCAGCAGTTTGAAGGCCCGGTATCGTGGGGAGCTGTTTTTT. Amino acid sequence: CASSLKARYRGELFF. The full variable domain, in which reference TRBV28 and TRBJ2-2 provide the parts outside the CDR3, is DVKVTQSSRYLVKRTGEKVFLECVQDMDHENMFWYRQDPGLGLRLIYFSYDVKMKEKGDIPEGYSVSREKKERFSLILESASTNQTSMYLCASSLKARYRGELFFGEGSRLTVL.

This clone was counted once. V and J are TRBV28 and TRBJ2-3; 11 bases fit TRBD2. The germline CDR1 and CDR2 sequences are MDHEN and SYDVKM. The V gene end was trimmed by 0 bases and the J gene end by 0 bases; junction bases not matched to a gene: 14. The CDR3 is made up of 21 amino acids. The CDR3 loop reads CASSLWYKTSGNETSTDTQYF. In DNA, the CDR3 is TGTGCCAGCAGTTTATGGTACAAGACTAGCGGGAACGAAACTAGCACAGATACGCAGTATTTT.

The chain uses TRBV5-4 and TRBJ2-7; 7 positions match TRBD2. Germline V gene sequence: CDR1 SGHNT, CDR2 YYREEE (reference sequence). The CDR3 is made up of 18 amino acids. The V and J ends lost 4 bases and 2 bases, in that order; junction bases with no gene match: 18. The chain's CDR3 is CASSQSGRGSTRAYEQYF. The CDR3 nucleotides are TGTGCCAGCAGCCAGAGTGGGAGGGGTTCAACGCGGGCCTACGAGCAGTACTTC.

The chain employs TRBV7-8 and TRBJ1-1, with a tentative D call TRBD1 (6 bases). The CDR3 has 14 amino acids. The V and J ends lost 0 bases and 5 bases respectively, with 10 bases between them. The V gene's germline CDR1 is SGHVS and CDR2 FQNEAQ. The CDR3 bases are TGTGCCAGCAGCTTAGCAGGTACAGGGACTGAAGCTTTCTTT. This gives the protein CASSLAGTGTEAFF.

The J gene is TRBJ1-1, the V gene TRBV4-3; D not resolved. The V end lost 4 bases, the J end lost 5 bases, and 11 bases lay between the germline ends. CDR1 is LGHNA, CDR2 YSLEER, per germline. The CDR3 sequence is 13 residues long. The DNA for the CDR3 is TGCGCCAGCAGCCGAGATATATCGACTGAAGCTTTCTTT. Residues: CASSRDISTEAFF.

V usage is TRBV28 and J usage is TRBJ1-1; D is unresolved. Trimming shortened V by 3 bases and J by 2 bases, and 13 bases separated the two germline ends. In germline, CDR1 is MDHEN, CDR2 SYDVKM. CDR3 length: 15 residues. CDR3: CASSFSGLINTEAFF. The CDR3 coding sequence is TGTGCCAGCAGTTTTTCCGGACTTATTAACACTGAAGCTTTCTTT. The whole variable domain, remainder taken from reference TRBV28 and TRBJ1-1, is DVKVTQSSRYLVKRTGEKVFLECVQDMDHENMFWYRQDPGLGLRLIYFSYDVKMKEKGDIPEGYSVSREKKERFSLILESASTNQTSMYLCASSFSGLINTEAFFGQGTRLTVV.

The chain is built from TRBV4-1 and TRBJ2-7; 8 nucleotides match TRBD2. The CDR3 covers 15 residues. The germline V gene has CDR1 MGHRA and CDR2 YSYEKL. After removal of 4 bases from V and 4 bases from J, the junction contained 9 bases not matched to a gene. CDR3 sequence reads: CASSLLEAGAYEQYF. Written as DNA, the CDR3 is TGCGCCAGCAGCCTACTTGAAGCGGGAGCGTACGAGCAGTACTTC.

V and J are TRBV10-1 and TRBJ2-7; no clear D gene. Trimming removed 8 bases at V and 7 bases at J, with 18 bases between. Germline lookup yields CDR1 WNHNN and CDR2 SYGVQD (reference sequence). The CDR3 has 13 residues. The CDR3 bases are TGCGCCAGCCAAGGGTTACCTTTCGGGGAGCAGTACTTC. It specifies CASQGLPFGEQYF.

With regard to this clone: No DNA is shown, since the ends of the CDR3 on it are uncertain; the CDR3 is the one TCRdb lists. This chain joins TRBV5-4 and TRBJ2-7; the D call in the table, TRBD2, was not verified against the DNA. The CDR3 spans 13 residues, counting both ends. Germline V CDR1 and CDR2: SGHNT, YYREEE (reference sequence). CDR3 amino acids: CASSWASGSERYF.

The V and J genes are TRBV9 and TRBJ2-7; 10 bases are a match to TRBD1. The V and J ends lost 2 bases and 4 bases, in that order; junction bases with no gene match: 3. The germline V gene has CDR1 SGDLS and CDR2 YYNGEE. This CDR3 is 14 amino acids long. The CDR3 DNA follows: TGTGCCAGCAGCGTCCGGGACAGGGGATACGAGCAGTACTTC. It codes for CASSVRDRGYEQYF.

This clone was seen more than once but under ten times. V and J are TRBV6-6 and TRBJ1-2; 11 bases match TRBD1. Germline CDR1 is MNHNY and CDR2 is SVGAGI (reference sequence). This CDR3 contains 14 residues. V was pared by 6 bases and J by 7 bases, with 7 bases of the junction left unmatched. CDR3 residues: CASRGQGALSGYTF. CDR3 bases: TGTGCCAGCAGAGGACAGGGGGCTCTTTCTGGCTACACCTTC.

The V gene is TRBV7-9, the J gene TRBJ1-4; TRBD1 matches 8 bases. The length of the CDR3 is 16 residues. The V gene's germline CDR1 is SEHNR and CDR2 FQNEAQ (reference sequence). V shed 4 bases, J shed 5 bases, and the junction held 9 bases outside the gene matches. The CDR3 region is CASSSVPTGENEKLFF. Here the CDR3 DNA reads TGTGCCAGCAGCTCCGTCCCGACAGGGGAGAATGAAAAACTGTTTTTT.

The chain employs TRBV27 and TRBJ2-1; D gene uncertain. The V gene lost 7 bases and the J gene lost 4 bases, with 11 bases spanning the gap. The CDR3 is made up of 13 amino acids. From germline, CDR1 is MNHEY and CDR2 SMNVEV (reference sequence). The CDR3 is CASKTVRYNEQFF. The CDR3 DNA is TGTGCCAGCAAAACAGTAAGATACAATGAGCAGTTCTTC.

The CDR3 nucleotides read TGTGCCATCAGTAGGACAGACTCTGGGGCCAACGTCCTGACTTTC. Translating gives CAISRTDSGANVLTF. J is TRBJ2-6 and V is TRBV10-3; possible D gene TRBD1, 6 bases. CDR1 and CDR2 (germline): ENHRY, SYGVKD. The CDR3 extends over 15 amino acids. Between the trimmed V and J ends, which lost 5 bases and 0 bases, there was a span of 8 bases.

This clone showed up just once. V gene TRBV10-1 combines with J gene TRBJ2-2; no clear D gene. V shed 2 bases and J shed 2 bases, with 6 bases lying between them. CDR3 size: 14 residues. Germline values: CDR1 WNHNN, CDR2 SYGVQD (reference sequence). The CDR3 DNA reads TGCGCCAGCAGTGAGCATATCAACACCGGGGAGCTGTTTTTT. Translating gives CASSEHINTGELFF.

The V call is TRBV2, the J call TRBJ2-7; D is undetermined. Trimming took off 7 bases at V and 0 bases at J, with 4 bases between the two ends. CDR1 is SNHLY, CDR2 FYNNEI, per germline. The CDR3 has 11 amino acids. The CDR3 here is CASTSSYEQYF. CDR3 DNA sequence: TGTGCCAGCACTAGCTCCTACGAGCAGTACTTC.

This clone was counted only a few times. J is TRBJ2-7 and V is TRBV11-2; D might be TRBD2 (6 bases). From germline, CDR1 is SGHAT and CDR2 FQNNGV. V was cut by 4 bases and J by 6 bases, with 19 bases left in between. This CDR3 comprises 15 residues. DNA of the CDR3: TGTGCCAGCAGCTCCCCGCGGGATTTCGGTCTCGAGCAGTACTTC. It encodes CASSSPRDFGLEQYF.

V gene TRBV19 combines with J gene TRBJ1-5; D unclear. This CDR3 has 15 residues. Germline lookup yields CDR1 LNHDA and CDR2 SQIVND (reference sequence). V gave up 6 bases and J gave up 0 bases, with 12 bases separating them. The CDR3, as DNA: TGTGCCAGTAGATATAGCACATATAGCAATCAGCCCCAGCATTTT. As protein: CASRYSTYSNQPQHF.

V gene TRBV5-4 combines with J gene TRBJ2-5, with 14 nucleotides matching TRBD2. Looked up from germline, CDR1 is SGHNT and CDR2 is YYREEE (reference sequence). The CDR3 runs 17 residues. J was trimmed by 0 bases and V by 4 bases; bases with no gene match: 5. For the CDR3, the DNA is TGTGCCAGCAGCCGACTAGCGGGAGGGTCATACCAAGAGACCCAGTACTTC. Amino acids: CASSRLAGGSYQETQYF.